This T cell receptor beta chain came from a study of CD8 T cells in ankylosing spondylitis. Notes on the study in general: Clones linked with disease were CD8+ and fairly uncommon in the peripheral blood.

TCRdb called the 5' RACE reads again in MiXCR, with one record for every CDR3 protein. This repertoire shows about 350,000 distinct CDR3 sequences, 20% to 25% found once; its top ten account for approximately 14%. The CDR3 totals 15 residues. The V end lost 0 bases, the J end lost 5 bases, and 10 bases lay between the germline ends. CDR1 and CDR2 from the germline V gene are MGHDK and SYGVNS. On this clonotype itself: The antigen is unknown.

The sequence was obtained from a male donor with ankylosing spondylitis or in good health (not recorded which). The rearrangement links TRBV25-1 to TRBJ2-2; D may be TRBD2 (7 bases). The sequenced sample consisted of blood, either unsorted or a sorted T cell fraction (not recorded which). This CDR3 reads CASSEYGGRTGELFF. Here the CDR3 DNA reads TGTGCCAGCAGTGAATACGGGGGGCGTACCGGGGAGCTGTTTTTT. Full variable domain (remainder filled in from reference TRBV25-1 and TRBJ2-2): EADIYQTPRYLVIGTGKKITLECSQTMGHDKMYWYQQDPGMELHLIHYSYGVNSTEKGDLSSESTVSRIRTEHFPLTLESARPSHTSQYLCASSEYGGRTGELFFGEGSRLTVL.